The clone carrying this T cell receptor beta chain is identified as medium-sized from frequency. The read halts 3 residues ahead of the CDR3 end, with the missing end drawn from the germline J gene. The CDR3 is made up of 14 amino acids. The germline V gene has CDR1 WNHNN and CDR2 SYGVQD (reference sequence). Unmatched junction bases numbered 8, after V lost 10 bases and J lost 0 bases. The data originate from a study of Tregs in tolerant kidney transplant recipients. Some clones are missing from TCRdb's copy, which holds only in-frame ones; the method was immunoSEQ multiplex PCR. The table for this sample gives roughly 10,000 clones. Mixed chimerism was transient after nonmyeloablative marrow transplants from related graft donors.

The origin of this receptor is a human patient who received a combined kidney and bone marrow transplant. The graft donor may have contributed some T cells. The input for sequencing was CD8+ T cells from blood (PBMCs), taken 24 months after the transplant. The chain employs TRBV10-1 and TRBJ2-7, with 8 nucleotides matching TRBD2. CDR3 in amino acids: CATKNSGVSYEQYF. The CDR3 bases that were read are TGCGCCACGAAGAATAGCGGGGTCTCCTACGAG.